Detailed here is one T cell receptor (beta chain). This sample was taken from a study of blood T cell repertoires in COVID-19. Study details: Sites in the United States, Italy and Spain provided acute and convalescent COVID-19 samples. From T cells, B-cell-depleted T cells, or PBMCs came the material, which was cDNA or gDNA.

CDR3 length: 16 residues. In the original processing: Using reference gene primer amplification, nucleated cell counts were estimated. The method was immunoSEQ multiplex PCR; TCRdb's version includes in-frame clones alone and lacks a portion of them. V, J and clone size derive from that table, while D and trimming were established from the DNA sequence. Here the sample spans about 40,000 clones, 88% being singletons. The V and J genes are TRBV21-1 and TRBJ1-5. TRBV21-1 is noted as a pseudogene. The sequenced material came from peripheral blood. The sequence came from a woman between 70 and 85 years old with acute or convalescent COVID-19. As DNA, the CDR3 is TGTGCCAGCAGCAAAGGCCTATATGATTTCCGTCAGCCCCAGCATTTT. Its translation: CASSKGLYDFRQPQHF.